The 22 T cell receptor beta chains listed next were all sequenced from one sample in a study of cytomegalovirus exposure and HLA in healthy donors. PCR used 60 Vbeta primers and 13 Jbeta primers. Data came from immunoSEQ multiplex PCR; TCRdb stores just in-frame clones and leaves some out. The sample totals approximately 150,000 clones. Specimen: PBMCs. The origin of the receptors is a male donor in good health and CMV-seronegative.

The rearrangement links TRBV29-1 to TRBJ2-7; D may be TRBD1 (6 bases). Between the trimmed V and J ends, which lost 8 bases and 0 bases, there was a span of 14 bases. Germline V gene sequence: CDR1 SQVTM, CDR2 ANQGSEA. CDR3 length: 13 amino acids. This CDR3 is CSTKGGSSYEQYF. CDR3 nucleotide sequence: TGCAGCACTAAAGGGGGAAGCTCCTACGAGCAGTACTTC.

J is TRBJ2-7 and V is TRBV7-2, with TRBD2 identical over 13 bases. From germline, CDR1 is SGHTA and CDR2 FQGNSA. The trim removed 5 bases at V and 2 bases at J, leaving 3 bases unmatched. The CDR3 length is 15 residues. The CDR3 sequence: CASSLGLAGAYEQYF. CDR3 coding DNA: TGTGCCAGCAGCCTTGGACTAGCGGGGGCCTACGAGCAGTACTTC.

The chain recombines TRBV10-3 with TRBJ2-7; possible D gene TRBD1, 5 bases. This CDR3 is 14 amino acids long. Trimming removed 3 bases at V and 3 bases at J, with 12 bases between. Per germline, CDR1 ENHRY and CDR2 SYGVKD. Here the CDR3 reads CAISEGPGFYEQYF. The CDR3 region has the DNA TGTGCCATCAGTGAAGGGCCAGGGTTCTACGAGCAGTACTTC.

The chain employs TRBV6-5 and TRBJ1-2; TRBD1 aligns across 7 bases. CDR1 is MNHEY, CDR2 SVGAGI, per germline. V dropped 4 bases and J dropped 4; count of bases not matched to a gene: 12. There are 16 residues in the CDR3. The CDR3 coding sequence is TGTGCCAGCAGTTCATACTCGACAGGGAACCCCTATGGCTACACCTTC. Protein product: CASSSYSTGNPYGYTF.

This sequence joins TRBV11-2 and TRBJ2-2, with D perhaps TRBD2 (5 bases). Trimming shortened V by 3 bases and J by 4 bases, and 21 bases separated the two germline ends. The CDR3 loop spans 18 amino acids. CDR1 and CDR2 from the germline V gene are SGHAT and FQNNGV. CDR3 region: CASSFGFLQREPTGELFF. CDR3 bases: TGTGCCAGCAGCTTCGGGTTCCTCCAGAGGGAGCCCACCGGGGAGCTGTTTTTT.

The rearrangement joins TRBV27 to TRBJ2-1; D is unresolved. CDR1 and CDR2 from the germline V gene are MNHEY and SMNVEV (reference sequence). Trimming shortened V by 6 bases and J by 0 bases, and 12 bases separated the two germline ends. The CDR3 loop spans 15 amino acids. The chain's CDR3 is CASSFLSDSYNEQFF. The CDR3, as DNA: TGTGCCAGCAGCTTTCTCAGTGACTCCTACAATGAGCAGTTCTTC.

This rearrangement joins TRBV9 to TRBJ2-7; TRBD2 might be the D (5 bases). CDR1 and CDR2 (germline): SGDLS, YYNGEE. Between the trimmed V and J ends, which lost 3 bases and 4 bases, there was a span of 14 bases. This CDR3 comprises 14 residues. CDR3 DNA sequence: TGTGCCAGCAGCGCCGGAGGCCTAATGTACGAGCAGTACTTC. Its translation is CASSAGGLMYEQYF.

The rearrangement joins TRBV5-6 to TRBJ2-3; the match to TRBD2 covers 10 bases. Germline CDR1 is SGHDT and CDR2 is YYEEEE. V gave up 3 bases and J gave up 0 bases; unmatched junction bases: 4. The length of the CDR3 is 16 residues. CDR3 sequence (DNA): TGTGCCAGCAGCTGGGTAGCGGGGGGCAGCACAGATACGCAGTATTTT. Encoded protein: CASSWVAGGSTDTQYF.

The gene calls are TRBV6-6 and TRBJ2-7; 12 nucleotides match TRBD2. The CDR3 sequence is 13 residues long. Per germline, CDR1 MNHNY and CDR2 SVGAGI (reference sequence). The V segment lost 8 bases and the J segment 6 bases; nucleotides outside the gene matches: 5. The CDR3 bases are TGTGCCAGCGGACTAGCGGGGTCAGGCGAGCAGTACTTC. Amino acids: CASGLAGSGEQYF.

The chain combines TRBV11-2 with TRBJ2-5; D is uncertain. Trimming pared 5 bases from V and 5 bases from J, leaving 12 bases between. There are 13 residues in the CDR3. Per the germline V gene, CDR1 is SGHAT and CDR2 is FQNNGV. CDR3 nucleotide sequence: TGTGCCAGCAGCGCCAATACGGGTGAGACCCAGTACTTC. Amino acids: CASSANTGETQYF.

CDR3 region: CASSLYTGPTEAFF. The CDR3 DNA is TGTGCCAGCAGCTTATACACAGGGCCCACTGAAGCTTTCTTT. The chain carries TRBV7-2 and TRBJ1-1; TRBD1 is a possible D gene (6 bases). This CDR3 has 14 residues. Between the trimmed V and J ends, which lost 2 bases and 4 bases, there was a span of 11 bases. The germline CDR1 and CDR2 sequences are SGHTA and FQGNSA.

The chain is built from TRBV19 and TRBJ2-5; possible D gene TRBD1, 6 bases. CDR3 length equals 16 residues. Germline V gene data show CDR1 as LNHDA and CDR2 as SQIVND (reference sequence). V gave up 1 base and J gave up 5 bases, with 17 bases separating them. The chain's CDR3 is CASSIATTGTRETQYF. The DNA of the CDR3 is TGTGCCAGTAGTATAGCTACAACAGGGACGCGGGAGACCCAGTACTTC.

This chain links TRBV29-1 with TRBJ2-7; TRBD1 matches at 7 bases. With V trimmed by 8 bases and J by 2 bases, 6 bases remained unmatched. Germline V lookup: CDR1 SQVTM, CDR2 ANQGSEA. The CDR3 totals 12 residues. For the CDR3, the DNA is TGCAGCTTCCGGGACAGCGCCTACGAGCAGTACTTC. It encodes CSFRDSAYEQYF.

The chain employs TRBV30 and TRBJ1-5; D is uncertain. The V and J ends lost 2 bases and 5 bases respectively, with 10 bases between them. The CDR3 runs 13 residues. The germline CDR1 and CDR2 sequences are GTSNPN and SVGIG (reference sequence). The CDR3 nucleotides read TGTGCCTGGAGTCAAGCAAATTATCAGCCCCAGCATTTT. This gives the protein CAWSQANYQPQHF.

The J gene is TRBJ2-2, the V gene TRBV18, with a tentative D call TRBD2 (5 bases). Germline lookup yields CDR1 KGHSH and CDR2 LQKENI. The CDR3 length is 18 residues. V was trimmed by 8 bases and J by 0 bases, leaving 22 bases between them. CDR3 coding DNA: TGTGCCAGCAAGGATTCGAGGGCTATAAGGTCGAACACCGGGGAGCTGTTTTTT. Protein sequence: CASKDSRAIRSNTGELFF. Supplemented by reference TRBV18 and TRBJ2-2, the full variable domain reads NAGVMQNPRHLVRRRGQEARLRCSPMKGHSHVYWYRQLPEEGLKFMVYLQKENIIDESGMPKERFSAEFPKEGPSILRIQQVVRGDSAAYFCASKDSRAIRSNTGELFFGEGSRLTVL.

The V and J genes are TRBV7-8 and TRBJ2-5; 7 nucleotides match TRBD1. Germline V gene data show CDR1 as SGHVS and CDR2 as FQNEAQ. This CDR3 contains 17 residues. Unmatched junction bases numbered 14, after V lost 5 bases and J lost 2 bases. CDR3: CASSRRQGQTQQETQYF. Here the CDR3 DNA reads TGTGCCAGCAGCCGGAGACAGGGACAGACCCAACAAGAGACCCAGTACTTC. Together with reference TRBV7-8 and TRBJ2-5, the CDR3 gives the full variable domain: GAGVSQSPRYKVAKRGQDVALRCDPISGHVSLFWYQQALGQGPEFLTYFQNEAQLDKSGLPSDRFFAERPEGSVSTLKIQRTQQEDSAVYLCASSRRQGQTQQETQYFGPGTRLLVL.

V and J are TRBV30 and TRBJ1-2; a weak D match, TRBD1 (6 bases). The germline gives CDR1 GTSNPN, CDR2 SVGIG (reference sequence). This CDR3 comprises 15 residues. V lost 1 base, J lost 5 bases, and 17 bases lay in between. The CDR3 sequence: CAWSAGGGSRYGYTF. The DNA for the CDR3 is TGTGCCTGGAGTGCTGGGGGGGGCTCACGGTATGGCTACACCTTC.

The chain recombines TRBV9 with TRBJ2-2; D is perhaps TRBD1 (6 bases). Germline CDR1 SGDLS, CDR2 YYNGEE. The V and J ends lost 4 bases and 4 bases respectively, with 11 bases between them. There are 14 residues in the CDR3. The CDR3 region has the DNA TGTGCCAGCAGCCCAGGGGATGTCACCGGGGAGCTGTTTTTT. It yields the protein CASSPGDVTGELFF.

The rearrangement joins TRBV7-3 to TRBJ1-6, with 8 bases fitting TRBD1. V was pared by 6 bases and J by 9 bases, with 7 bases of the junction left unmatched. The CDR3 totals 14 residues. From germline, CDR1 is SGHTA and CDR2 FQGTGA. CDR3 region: CASSLGQGPSPLHF. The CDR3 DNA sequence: TGTGCCAGCAGTTTAGGACAGGGTCCTTCACCCCTCCACTTT.

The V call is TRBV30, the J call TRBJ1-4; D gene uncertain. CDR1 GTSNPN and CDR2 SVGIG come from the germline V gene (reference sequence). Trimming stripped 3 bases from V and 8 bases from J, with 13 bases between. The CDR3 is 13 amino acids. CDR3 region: CAWSPPAREKLFF. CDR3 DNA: TGTGCCTGGAGCCCCCCGGCGAGGGAAAAACTGTTTTTT. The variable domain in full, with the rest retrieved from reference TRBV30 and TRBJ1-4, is SQTIHQWPATLVQPVGSPLSLECTVEGTSNPNLYWYRQAAGRGLQLLFYSVGIGQISSEVPQNLSASRPQDRQFILSSKKLLLSDSGFYLCAWSPPAREKLFFGSGTQLSVL.

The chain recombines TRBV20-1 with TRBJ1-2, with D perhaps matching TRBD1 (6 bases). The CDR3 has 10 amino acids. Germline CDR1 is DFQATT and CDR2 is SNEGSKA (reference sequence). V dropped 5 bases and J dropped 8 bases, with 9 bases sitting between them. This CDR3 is CSAPGTGYTF. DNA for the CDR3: TGCAGTGCTCCCGGGACAGGCTACACCTTC.

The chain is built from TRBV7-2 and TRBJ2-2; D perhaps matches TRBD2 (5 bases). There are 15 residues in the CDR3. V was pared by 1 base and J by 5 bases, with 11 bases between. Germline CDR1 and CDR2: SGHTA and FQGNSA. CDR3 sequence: CASSLGSRETGELFF. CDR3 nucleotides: TGTGCCAGCAGCTTAGGTTCAAGGGAGACCGGGGAGCTGTTTTTT.